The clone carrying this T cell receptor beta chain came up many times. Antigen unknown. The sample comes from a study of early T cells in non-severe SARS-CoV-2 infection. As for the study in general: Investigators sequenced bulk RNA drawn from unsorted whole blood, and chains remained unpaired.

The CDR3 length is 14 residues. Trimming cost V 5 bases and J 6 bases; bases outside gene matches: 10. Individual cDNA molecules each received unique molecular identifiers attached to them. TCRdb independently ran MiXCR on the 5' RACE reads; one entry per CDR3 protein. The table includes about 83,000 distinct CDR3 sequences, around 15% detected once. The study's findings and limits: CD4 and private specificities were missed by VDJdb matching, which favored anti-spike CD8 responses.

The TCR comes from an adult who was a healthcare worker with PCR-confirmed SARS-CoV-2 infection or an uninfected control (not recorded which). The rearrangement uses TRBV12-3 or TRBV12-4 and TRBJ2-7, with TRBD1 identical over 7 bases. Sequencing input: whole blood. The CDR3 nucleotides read TGTGCCAGCAGTGTCGGGACAGAAAAATCCGAGCAGTACTTC. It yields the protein CASSVGTEKSEQYF.